These T cell receptor beta chains were read from a single sample in a study of cytomegalovirus exposure and HLA in healthy donors. TCRdb's table, derived via immunoSEQ multiplex PCR, lists solely in-frame clones and lacks some. The repertoire consists of roughly 180,000 clones, with approximately 85% occurring once and the leading ten covering around 1.6%. Sequencing was done on a sample of PBMCs. The receptors derive from a girl between 10 and 17 years old in good health and CMV-seropositive. Both conserved end residues are part of each CDR3. Each record gives: clone size, V gene, J gene, D gene, CDR3 DNA, CDR3 protein. The D gene is left open where the match is weak. For some rows the clone size is stated as once, few or many, or as a class when expanded; others skip it.

-	TRBV11-3	TRBJ1-1	-	TGTGCCAGCAGCATGGCCGGGACACAGAACACTGAAGCTTTCTTT	CASSMAGTQNTEAFF
once	TRBV5-1	TRBJ1-4	-	TGCGCCAGCAGCGCTAGCACAGGGTTCAATGAAAAACTGTTTTTT	CASSASTGFNEKLFF
-	TRBV10-3	TRBJ2-1	TRBD2	TGTGCCATCAGTGAGGGGGTAGCGGGTTCCTATGAGCAGTTCTTC	CAISEGVAGSYEQFF
-	TRBV7-8	TRBJ2-7	TRBD1	TGTGCCAGCAGCTTAGAGGGGACAGGCCCTTCCTACGAGCAGTACTTC	CASSLEGTGPSYEQYF
-	TRBV6-5	TRBJ2-2	TRBD1	TGTGCCAGCAGTCGGGACAGCTACACCGGGGAGCTGTTTTTT	CASSRDSYTGELFF
-	TRBV21-1	TRBJ2-7	-	TGTGCCAGCAGCACGAGAACAGGGGAACTTTCCTACGAGCAGTACTTC	CASSTRTGELSYEQYF
-	TRBV6-5	TRBJ2-2	-	TGTGCCAGCAGCAAGACAGCGAACACCGGGGAGCTGTTTTTT	CASSKTANTGELFF
once	TRBV18	TRBJ1-1	-	TGTGCCAGCTCACCCTGGGCAGGGCGGACTGAAGCTTTCTTT	CASSPWAGRTEAFF
-	TRBV7-2	TRBJ2-2	TRBD1	TGTGCCAGCAGCCCGCTCCTTTCCGGGACAGGGGTCACCGGGGAGCTGTTTTTT	CASSPLLSGTGVTGELFF
-	TRBV7-9	TRBJ1-1	-	TGTGCCAGCAGCTCCGGGGAGACCACTGAAGCTTTCTTT	CASSSGETTEAFF
-	TRBV2	TRBJ2-2	-	TGTGCCAGCAGTGCAACAGGGTATACCGGGGAGCTGTTTTTT	CASSATGYTGELFF
-	TRBV19	TRBJ2-7	-	TGTGCCAGCCGGACCCGGGACAACTCCTACGAGCAGTACTTC	CASRTRDNSYEQYF
-	TRBV9	TRBJ2-2	TRBD2	TGTGCCAGCAGCGTAGGACTAGCGGGGGGCGTGGGGGAGCTGTTTTTT	CASSVGLAGGVGELFF
-	TRBV7-2	TRBJ2-3	-	TGTGCCAGCAGCCCTAACACAGATACGCAGTATTTT	CASSPNTDTQYF
-	TRBV11-3	TRBJ2-7	TRBD2	TGTGCCAGCAGCTTAAGCGGGGGGGCCTACGAGCAGTACTTC	CASSLSGGAYEQYF
-	TRBV13	TRBJ1-2	-	TGTGCCAGCAGCAGGGACGGCGGGGTCGGCTACACCTTC	CASSRDGGVGYTF
-	TRBV18	TRBJ2-3	TRBD2	TGTGCCAGCTCACCGACTAGCGGGGGGGCGACGCAGTATTTT	CASSPTSGGATQYF
once	TRBV7-8	TRBJ2-7	TRBD2	TGTGCCAGCAGCCTAGCGGAGTACGAGCAGTACTTC	CASSLAEYEQYF
-	TRBV5-4	TRBJ2-5	-	TGTGCCAGCAGCTTGGAATGGCGGGAGACCCAGTACTTC	CASSLEWRETQYF
-	TRBV6-1	TRBJ2-3	-	TGTGCCAGCAGTGAAAATTTGGGGGCCCTGGGTCTCAAAGATACGCAGTATTTT	CASSENLGALGLKDTQYF
-	TRBV2	TRBJ2-7	TRBD2	TGTGCCAGCAGCGAGTATACTAGCGGGTACACGAGGGAGCAGTACTTC	CASSEYTSGYTREQYF
-	TRBV6-6	TRBJ2-7	TRBD1	TGTGCCAGCATGTCCGGGACAGGGGCCTACGAGCAGTACTTC	CASMSGTGAYEQYF
-	TRBV30	TRBJ2-2	-	TGTGCCTGGAGTCGGGACAGTGGGAGGACCGGGGAGCTGTTTTTT	CAWSRDSGRTGELFF
few	TRBV5-8	TRBJ1-1	-	TGTGCCAGCAGCTCCTACAGGGACACTGAAGCTTTCTTT	CASSSYRDTEAFF
-	TRBV4-3	TRBJ1-4	-	TGCGCCAGCAGCCGAACAGGGTTTGTAACTAATGAAAAACTGTTTTTT	CASSRTGFVTNEKLFF
-	TRBV19	TRBJ2-5	-	TGTGCCAGTAGTATAGGGACAACCCAGTACTTC	CASSIGTTQYF
-	TRBV6-1	TRBJ1-6	-	TGTGCCAGCACCAAGGGCCTCGGGGATTCACCCCTCCACTTT	CASTKGLGDSPLHF
-	TRBV11-3	TRBJ2-3	-	TGTGCCAGCAGCTCAGCGGCGGGAGATACGCAGTATTTT	CASSSAAGDTQYF
-	TRBV7-9	TRBJ1-2	-	TGTGCCAGCAGCTACCCTACCTATGGCTACACCTTC	CASSYPTYGYTF
-	TRBV19	TRBJ1-5	TRBD1	TGTGCCAGTAGTATAGATTATGGGACAGGCTATCAGCCCCAGCATTTT	CASSIDYGTGYQPQHF
few	TRBV21-1	TRBJ1-6	-	TGTGCCAGCAGCGCCCAACAGGGTACCCGTCATAATTCACCCCTCCACTTT	CASSAQQGTRHNSPLHF
-	TRBV9	TRBJ2-7	TRBD2	TGTGCCAGCAGCCCGACTAGCGCAAACTACGAGCAGTACTTC	CASSPTSANYEQYF
few	TRBV5-8	TRBJ2-5	TRBD2	TGTGCCAGCAGCTTGGGGACTAGCGGGGGGGTACAAGAGACCCAGTACTTC	CASSLGTSGGVQETQYF
-	TRBV7-9	TRBJ2-5	-	TGTGCCAGCAGCTTTTCAGGGGAGACCCAGTACTTC	CASSFSGETQYF
many	TRBV6-4	TRBJ1-2	TRBD1	TGTGCCAGCAGTGACTCGGAGACAGGGGATTATGGCTACACCTTC	CASSDSETGDYGYTF
once	TRBV18	TRBJ1-2	TRBD1	TGTGCCAGCTCACCAACCGGGACAGGGGTCGGCTACACCTTC	CASSPTGTGVGYTF
-	TRBV11-2	TRBJ2-5	TRBD2	TGTGCCAGCAGCTTAAGCTTAGCGGGGGGGAAACGATCCGAGACCCAGTACTTC	CASSLSLAGGKRSETQYF
-	TRBV6-1	TRBJ1-1	-	TGTGCCAGCAGTGGACACCTTAACACTGAAGCTTTCTTT	CASSGHLNTEAFF
-	TRBV30	TRBJ2-5	-	TGTGCCTTTGAGCAGGGAAGTGAAGAGACCCAGTACTTC	CAFEQGSEETQYF
-	TRBV11-2	TRBJ1-6	-	TGTGCCAGCAGCTTAACCTTTTCGGTCCGGAGCTCCTATAATTCACCCCTCCACTTT	CASSLTFSVRSSYNSPLHF
-	TRBV15	TRBJ1-2	-	TGTGCCACCAGCGAAAGACAGTTACCGAACTATGGCTACACCTTC	CATSERQLPNYGYTF
-	TRBV5-4	TRBJ2-2	TRBD2	TGTGCCAGCAGCTTGATCGCGGCGGGGGGCACCGGGGAGCTGTTTTTT	CASSLIAAGGTGELFF
-	TRBV7-9	TRBJ2-2	TRBD1	TGTGCCAGCAGCTTGGGACAGGGCGTCACCGGGGAGCTGTTTTTT	CASSLGQGVTGELFF
-	TRBV10-1	TRBJ2-1	-	TGCGCCAGCAGTGAGTCGATCTTGGGGGGCTCCTACAATGAGCAGTTCTTC	CASSESILGGSYNEQFF
-	TRBV6-5	TRBJ2-3	TRBD2	TGTGCCAGCAGTTCCCCTAGCGGGGGGAAGCATACGCAGTATTTT	CASSSPSGGKHTQYF
-	TRBV19	TRBJ1-4	-	TGTGCCAGTAGTATAGGGAGGGCCAGGGCGGCGATGGTTAATGAAAAACTGTTTTTT	CASSIGRARAAMVNEKLFF